This T cell receptor (beta chain) was profiled in a study of cytomegalovirus exposure and HLA in healthy donors. Assay: immunoSEQ multiplex PCR; the TCRdb copy retains only in-frame clones and omits some. The table records around 350,000 clones, approximately 90% of them present only once. V was clipped by 0 bases and J by 1 base, with 12 bases between them. The germline CDR1 and CDR2 sequences are LGHNA and YNFKEQ. The CDR3 contains 16 residues. The sample was PBMCs. The chain recombines TRBV4-2 with TRBJ2-5; D uncertain. The sequence derives from a woman aged 18-29 years in good health and CMV-seronegative. The CDR3 loop reads CASSQDRMATQETQYF. For the CDR3, the DNA is TGTGCCAGCAGCCAAGATCGAATGGCAACCCAAGAGACCCAGTACTTC.